A selection of T cell receptor beta chains follows, all from one sample in a study of T cell responses to AZD1222 COVID-19 vaccine. Only in-frame clones appear in the TCRdb table, and some are missing; sequencing was by immunoSEQ multiplex PCR. The sample records 100,000 to 150,000 clones, roughly 93% being singletons. The sequenced sample was peripheral blood, obtained 28 days after the second AZD1222 dose. Source of these receptors: an adult who received the AZD1222 COVID-19 vaccine. Each CDR3 is given with its conserved first and last residue. Each record gives: D gene, clone size, V gene, J gene, CDR3 protein, CDR3 DNA. D genes are given only for firm matches. Expanded clones are given a class, and other clones once, few, many or no size at all.

TRBD2,-,TRBV29-1,TRBJ2-3,CSVEEPSGNTDTQYF,TGCAGCGTTGAAGAACCCAGCGGGAACACAGATACGCAGTATTTT
-,-,TRBV29-1,TRBJ1-6,CSVAEGTRNSPLHF,TGCAGCGTTGCTGAGGGGACCAGAAATTCACCCCTCCACTTT
-,-,TRBV28,TRBJ1-5,CASRSGPFENQPQHF,TGTGCCAGCAGATCGGGTCCTTTCGAAAATCAGCCCCAGCATTTT
-,-,TRBV11-2,TRBJ2-7,CASSSSLTVNYEQYF,TGTGCCAGCAGCTCCTCACTTACAGTTAACTACGAGCAGTACTTC
-,once,TRBV5-6,TRBJ1-6,CASSLGRLGNSPLHF,TGTGCCAGCAGCTTGGGCAGGTTAGGTAATTCACCCCTCCACTTT
-,-,TRBV5-5,TRBJ2-5,CASSLAGRVVSTQYF,TGTGCCAGCAGCTTGGCAGGCAGGGTGGTATCGACCCAGTACTTC
-,-,TRBV28,TRBJ1-6,CASSSPLWGLHF,TGTGCCAGCAGTTCCCCTTTATGGGGGCTCCACTTT
-,-,TRBV7-9,TRBJ2-3,CASGGSAGHTDTQYF,TGTGCCAGCGGGGGATCGGCAGGACACACAGATACGCAGTATTTT
-,-,TRBV20-1,TRBJ2-7,CSAPQGYEQYF,TGCAGTGCGCCTCAGGGCTACGAGCAGTACTTC
-,-,TRBV5-4,TRBJ2-2,CASSWDFNTGELFF,TGTGCCAGCAGCTGGGACTTCAACACCGGGGAGCTGTTTTTT
-,-,TRBV5-1,TRBJ1-3,CASSLDGAGNTIYF,TGCGCCAGCAGCTTGGACGGCGCTGGAAACACCATATATTTT
-,-,TRBV4-1,TRBJ2-6,CASSLTHSGANVLTF,TGCGCCAGCAGCCTCACCCACTCTGGGGCCAACGTCCTGACTTTC
TRBD2,-,TRBV29-1,TRBJ2-5,CSVSRGRDSETQYF,TGCAGCGTGTCTAGAGGGAGGGATTCGGAGACCCAGTACTTC
-,-,TRBV2,TRBJ1-1,CASSALFNTEAFF,TGTGCCAGCAGCGCACTATTCAACACTGAAGCTTTCTTT
TRBD1,-,TRBV6-5,TRBJ2-7,CASSSWTGRHEQYF,TGTGCCAGCAGTTCCTGGACAGGGAGGCACGAGCAGTACTTC
-,-,TRBV5-1,TRBJ2-3,CASSLLLVQDTQYF,TGCGCCAGCAGCTTGCTACTAGTACAAGATACGCAGTATTTT
-,few,TRBV5-5,TRBJ2-7,CASSLLGGSYEQYF,TGTGCCAGCAGCTTGTTAGGGGGCTCCTACGAGCAGTACTTC
TRBD1,-,TRBV5-1,TRBJ1-1,CASSSGQGGDRAFF,TGCGCCAGCAGCTCGGGACAGGGGGGAGATAGGGCTTTCTTT
-,-,TRBV7-2,TRBJ1-2,CASSFGGTAFLGGYTF,TGTGCCAGCAGCTTTGGTGGCACAGCCTTTTTGGGAGGCTACACCTTC
-,-,TRBV18,TRBJ2-2,CASSLSRVDGTRGTGELFF,TGTGCCAGCTCACTCAGCCGTGTTGACGGGACCCGGGGCACCGGGGAGCTGTTTTTT
-,-,TRBV5-1,TRBJ2-3,CASSLTFFGHNGDTQYF,TGCGCCAGCAGCTTGACGTTTTTTGGACATAATGGAGATACGCAGTATTTT
TRBD1,-,TRBV27,TRBJ2-7,CASSSVTGGAIEQYF,TGTGCCAGCAGTTCCGTCACAGGGGGCGCGATCGAGCAGTACTTC
-,-,TRBV13,TRBJ1-1,CASSSHRDRVVAEAFF,TGTGCCAGCAGCTCCCACCGGGACCGAGTCGTGGCTGAAGCTTTCTTT
TRBD1,-,TRBV24-1,TRBJ2-3,CATSDSKTGGKDTQYF,TGTGCCACCAGTGATTCCAAGACAGGGGGCAAAGATACGCAGTATTTT
TRBD1,-,TRBV30,TRBJ2-2,CARTWGTAANTGELFF,TGTGCCCGGACATGGGGGACAGCAGCGAACACCGGGGAGCTGTTTTTT
-,-,TRBV19,TRBJ2-1,CASSMGSSSYNEQFF,TGTGCCAGTAGTATGGGGAGTAGCTCCTACAATGAGCAGTTCTTC
TRBD1,-,TRBV9,TRBJ1-5,CASSSTGQGDQPQHF,TGTGCCAGCAGCTCCACAGGACAGGGGGATCAGCCCCAGCATTTT
TRBD1,-,TRBV7-8,TRBJ2-1,CASSNRQGYIDEQFF,TGTGCCAGCAGCAACCGACAGGGGTACATCGATGAGCAGTTCTTC
-,-,TRBV20-1,TRBJ1-5,CSASRGPPNQPQHF,TGCAGTGCTAGTAGGGGACCACCCAATCAGCCCCAGCATTTT
TRBD1,-,TRBV7-9,TRBJ1-4,CASSPSQGSATNEKLFF,TGTGCCAGCAGCCCATCACAGGGGTCTGCAACTAATGAAAAACTGTTTTTT
TRBD2,-,TRBV12-5,TRBJ2-1,CASGSYSGSWALHNEQFF,TGTGCTAGTGGTTCGTATAGCGGGAGCTGGGCCCTACACAATGAGCAGTTCTTC